One sample yielded the 25 T cell receptor beta chains listed below, sequenced in a study of long-term antiretroviral therapy in people with HIV (dated by TCRdb to the early 2020s). The immunoSEQ hsTCRB v3.0 assay was used at survey level resolution to sequence the TRB variable region. Entries here come from immuneACCESS through TCRdb and include only in-frame sequences with V and J called. Some clones fail to appear in such tables; in the studies checked, an unresolved V gene covers under half of the shortfall, and the cause of the remainder is unknown. Here the sample has 15,000 to 20,000 clones; roughly 83% occur a single time. The ten largest clones represent around 20% of the sample. Sequences were derived from unsorted PBMCs, sampled just before starting antiretroviral therapy. These receptors came from a middle-aged man with HIV.

The rearrangement joins TRBV6-1 to TRBJ2-4; TRBD1 matches 8 bases. Trimming removed 4 bases from V and 9 bases from J; junction bases left unmatched: 11. In germline, CDR1 is MNHNS, CDR2 SASEGT. The CDR3 runs to 15 residues. In DNA, the CDR3 is TGTGCCAGCAGTGTTCAGGGGGCGGCAGGGGCCATTCAGTACTTC. This encodes CASSVQGAAGAIQYF.

The V and J genes are TRBV29-1 and TRBJ2-1, with TRBD1 as a possible D gene (6 bases). Trimming stripped 0 bases from V and 8 bases from J, with 20 bases between. CDR3 size: 16 residues. Germline CDR1 reads SQVTM; CDR2 reads ANQGSEA. CDR3 loop: CSVEDLPGARFDEQFF. Here the CDR3 DNA reads TGCAGCGTTGAAGATCTTCCAGGGGCGCGTTTCGATGAGCAGTTCTTC.

The gene calls are TRBV6-5 and TRBJ1-2; 9 nucleotides line up with TRBD1. The CDR3 is 14 amino acids. Per the germline V gene, CDR1 is MNHEY and CDR2 is SVGAGI. The V and J ends lost 6 bases and 5 bases, in that order; junction bases with no gene match: 7. The CDR3 region has the DNA TGTGCCAGCAGCAGGGGACAGGGAGGTTATGGCTACACCTTC. Translating gives CASSRGQGGYGYTF.

The table lists this clone with a count of one. The chain has TRBV10-2 and TRBJ2-7; tentatively, D is TRBD1 (6 bases). Germline CDR1 is WSHSY and CDR2 is SAAADI. The V end lost 5 bases, the J end lost 6 bases, and 14 bases lay between the germline ends. The CDR3 covers 13 residues. CDR3: CASSRDNGPEQYF. CDR3 bases: TGCGCCAGCAGTAGGGACAATGGACCCGAGCAGTACTTC.

The chain links TRBV27 to TRBJ2-7; tentatively, D is TRBD1 or TRBD2 (5 bases each). CDR3 length: 14 amino acids. Germline lookup yields CDR1 MNHEY and CDR2 SMNVEV (reference sequence). The V end was cut by 3 bases, the J end by 2 bases, with 11 bases between. The CDR3 here is CASSFGGSAYEQYF. The CDR3, as DNA: TGTGCCAGCAGTTTTGGGGGATCCGCCTACGAGCAGTACTTC.

This chain links TRBV9 with TRBJ2-1, with 8 bases matching TRBD2. Germline V CDR1 and CDR2: SGDLS, YYNGEE. CDR3 length: 19 residues. J lost 1 base, V lost 3 bases, and 15 bases had no gene match. The chain's CDR3 is CASSAPRSSGSASYNEQFF. The DNA for the CDR3 is TGTGCCAGCAGCGCCCCTAGATCGAGCGGGAGCGCGTCCTACAATGAGCAGTTCTTC.

The chain joins TRBV7-2 to TRBJ1-5, with D perhaps matching TRBD1 (6 bases). Germline loops: CDR1 SGHTA, CDR2 FQGNSA. The CDR3 covers 15 residues. V was pared by 3 bases and J by 6 bases, with 15 bases between. The CDR3 loop reads CASSLGAGSRQPQHF. CDR3 DNA sequence: TGTGCCAGCAGCTTGGGGGCAGGGTCACGTCAGCCCCAGCATTTT.

The chain's CDR3 is CASIGGSRTEAFF. As DNA, the CDR3 is TGTGCCAGCATAGGTGGGTCCCGGACTGAAGCTTTCTTT. J is TRBJ1-1 and V is TRBV6-4, with D unresolved. V was clipped by 7 bases and J by 5 bases, with 14 bases between them. CDR3 length: 13 amino acids. Germline V gene lookup returns CDR1 MRHNA and CDR2 SNTAGT.

The chain links TRBV29-1 to TRBJ1-2; 9 bases fit TRBD1. Germline trimming cut 6 bases from V and 8 bases from J; bases unmatched to any gene: 7. CDR1 SQVTM and CDR2 ANQGSEA come from the germline V gene. The CDR3 is made up of 12 amino acids. CDR3 amino acids: CSVTGQGNGYTF. As DNA, the CDR3 is TGCAGCGTGACGGGACAGGGAAACGGCTACACCTTC. Complete variable domain (other parts from reference TRBV29-1 and TRBJ1-2): SAVISQKPSRDICQRGTSLTIQCQVDSQVTMMFWYRQQPGQSLTLIATANQGSEATYESGFVIDKFPISRPNLTFSTLTVSNMSPEDSSIYLCSVTGQGNGYTFGSGTRLTVV.

The chain combines TRBV5-1 with TRBJ2-2; no clear D. V was shortened by 5 bases and J by 6 bases, with 11 bases between the two germline ends. The CDR3 totals 13 residues. In germline, CDR1 is SGHRS, CDR2 YFSETQ. The CDR3 sequence: CASRSDPAGELFF. CDR3 in DNA: TGCGCCAGCAGGTCCGACCCTGCCGGGGAGCTGTTTTTT. The complete variable domain, with remaining parts taken from reference TRBV5-1 and TRBJ2-2, reads KAGVTQTPRYLIKTRGQQVTLSCSPISGHRSVSWYQQTPGQGLQFLFEYFSETQRNKGNFPGRFSGRQFSNSRSEMNVSTLELGDSALYLCASRSDPAGELFFGEGSRLTVL.

The chain employs TRBV13 and TRBJ1-1, with D perhaps matching TRBD1 (5 bases). The V end was cut by 3 bases, the J end by 1 base, with 9 bases between. The CDR3 consists of 14 residues. Per the germline V gene, CDR1 is PRHDT and CDR2 is FYEKMQ (reference sequence). As DNA, the CDR3 is TGTGCCAGCAGCTTGCCAGGGAGGAACACTGAAGCTTTCTTT. This codes for CASSLPGRNTEAFF.

The V call is TRBV1, the J call TRBJ2-2; the DNA was not compared with TRBD2, the D call given in the table. TRBV1 is a pseudogene. CDR3 length: 17 amino acids. CDR3 residues: CTSSPLGLAGGTGELFF. The CDR3 DNA follows: TGCACCAGCAGCCCGTTGGGGCTAGCGGGAGGTACCGGGGAGCTGTTTTTT.

A single count supports this clone. This chain joins TRBV29-1 and TRBJ2-1; the match to TRBD1 covers 8 bases. Germline lookup yields CDR1 SQVTM and CDR2 ANQGSEA. The J segment lost 5 bases and the V segment lost 6 bases, leaving 9 bases of the junction unmatched. The CDR3 loop spans 14 amino acids. CDR3 nucleotide sequence: TGCAGCGTACCTACAGGGGGATCCCACAATGAGCAGTTCTTC. Translation: CSVPTGGSHNEQFF.

The chain uses TRBV30 and TRBJ2-1, with D perhaps TRBD2 (6 bases). This CDR3 spans 15 amino acids. CDR1 and CDR2 from the germline V gene are GTSNPN and SVGIG (reference sequence). The ends were cut back, 2 bases at V and 5 bases at J, with 16 bases in the middle. DNA for the CDR3: TGTGCCTGGAGTAAAGGGGCAGGGAGGAACAATGAGCAGTTCTTC. Translating gives CAWSKGAGRNNEQFF.

The genes are TRBV2 and TRBJ1-2; 10 bases match TRBD1. CDR1 and CDR2 (germline): SNHLY, FYNNEI. The CDR3 runs 15 residues. V lost 4 bases to trimming and J lost 4 bases; unmatched junction nucleotides: 6. The CDR3 sequence is CASSVGQGVGYGYTF. In nucleotides, the CDR3 is TGTGCCAGCAGTGTCGGACAGGGGGTGGGCTATGGCTACACCTTC.

The rearrangement uses TRBV4-2 and TRBJ2-1; TRBD2 matches at 9 bases. Germline V gives CDR1 LGHNA, CDR2 YNFKEQ. The CDR3 is 17 residues long. The J segment lost 0 bases and the V segment lost 1 base, leaving 4 bases of the junction unmatched. Here the CDR3 reads CASSQAAGGGSYNEQFF. CDR3 DNA sequence: TGTGCCAGCAGCCAAGCGGCGGGAGGGGGCTCCTACAATGAGCAGTTCTTC.

This chain joins TRBV6-5 and TRBJ1-2; D gene ambiguous. The germline V and J ends were trimmed by 4 bases and 4 bases, with 4 bases remaining between them. CDR3 length equals 11 residues. CDR1 and CDR2 (germline): MNHEY, SVGAGI. The CDR3: CASSSLYGYTF. In nucleotides, the CDR3 is TGTGCCAGCAGTTCACTCTATGGCTACACCTTC.

This rearrangement joins TRBV13 to TRBJ2-6; 8 bases agree with TRBD2. The junction had 7 bases not matched to a gene; V was cut back by 5 bases and J by 1 base. Germline V gene sequence: CDR1 PRHDT, CDR2 FYEKMQ (reference sequence). This CDR3 is built from 17 residues. DNA for the CDR3: TGTGCCAGCAGCCCGCGGGGGGCAGGTTCTGGGGCCAACGTCCTGACTTTC. It yields the protein CASSPRGAGSGANVLTF. Based on the CDR3 plus reference TRBV13 and TRBJ2-6, the full variable domain is AAGVIQSPRHLIKEKRETATLKCYPIPRHDTVYWYQQGPGQDPQFLISFYEKMQSDKGSIPDRFSAQQFSDYHSELNMSSLELGDSALYFCASSPRGAGSGANVLTFGAGSRLTVL.

This clone showed up just once. The chain carries TRBV7-9 and TRBJ2-7; TRBD1 agrees at 8 bases. The CDR3 is 14 amino acids. J was trimmed by 3 bases and V by 4 bases; bases with no gene match: 5. Per the germline V gene, CDR1 is SEHNR and CDR2 is FQNEAQ (reference sequence). CDR3 DNA sequence: TGTGCCAGCAGCTCTCCACAGGGGGGCTACGAGCAGTACTTC. It codes for CASSSPQGGYEQYF.

The rearrangement links TRBV7-8 to TRBJ2-7, with a tentative D call TRBD1 (6 bases). With 1 base removed from V and 2 bases from J, the gap between germline ends came to 12 bases. Per germline, CDR1 SGHVS and CDR2 FQNEAQ. The CDR3 runs 15 residues. CDR3 residues: CASSLGQGHTYEQYF. The CDR3 DNA reads TGTGCCAGCAGCTTAGGGCAGGGACACACCTACGAGCAGTACTTC.

This clone is a singleton in its sample. For the CDR3, the DNA is TGTGCCTGGAGTAGGGGATCCGGGACTGAAGCTTTCTTT. Translated, it gives CAWSRGSGTEAFF. The chain combines TRBV30 with TRBJ1-1; possible D gene TRBD1, 5 bases. The V gene's germline CDR1 is GTSNPN and CDR2 SVGIG (reference sequence). This CDR3 has 13 residues. Between the trimmed V and J ends, which lost 2 bases and 5 bases, there was a span of 12 bases.

This rearrangement joins TRBV27 to TRBJ2-2, with 7 bases identical to TRBD1. This CDR3 comprises 16 residues. V shed 9 bases, J shed 1 base, and the junction held 11 bases outside the gene matches. Per germline, CDR1 MNHEY and CDR2 SMNVEV (reference sequence). DNA for the CDR3: TGTGCCAGGACGAGGCCCCGGGACAGGAACACCGGGGAGCTGTTTTTT. Its translation: CARTRPRDRNTGELFF.

The genes are TRBV10-3 and TRBJ2-7, with D maybe TRBD2 (6 bases). The V gene lost 2 bases and the J gene lost 1 base, with 15 bases spanning the gap. Germline V gives CDR1 ENHRY, CDR2 SYGVKD. The CDR3 has 16 amino acids. Written as DNA, the CDR3 is TGTGCCATCAGTGAGGGCCCAGGGACTTTTTCCTACGAGCAGTACTTC. This translates into CAISEGPGTFSYEQYF.

This clone is a singleton in its sample. The V gene is TRBV19, the J gene TRBJ2-3, with a possible D match to TRBD2 (6 bases). Germline V gene data show CDR1 as LNHDA and CDR2 as SQIVND (reference sequence). This CDR3 comprises 15 residues. Trimming took off 4 bases at V and 3 bases at J, with 14 bases between the two ends. The CDR3 loop reads CASSTRGGSTDTQYF. As DNA, the CDR3 is TGTGCCAGTAGTACCCGGGGAGGAAGTACAGATACGCAGTATTTT.

The chain employs TRBV4-1 and TRBJ1-4; no definite D call. Trimming took 1 base from V and 5 from J, leaving 14 bases between them. The V gene's germline CDR1 is MGHRA and CDR2 YSYEKL. The CDR3 length is 16 residues. Written as DNA, the CDR3 is TGCGCCAGCAGCCAAGGAGGAAGACCCCTAAATGAAAAACTGTTTTTT. Its protein is CASSQGGRPLNEKLFF.